These 14 T cell receptor beta chains were sequenced from one sample in a study of beta chain features in type 1 diabetes. Study observations and caveats: Moderate yet significant TCRB CDR3 shortening was seen in Type 1 diabetes patients in all four CD4+ subsets.

Since all of the isolated RNA was reverse transcribed, expressed TCRB transcripts were what got sequenced. Clones were sequenced by immunoSEQ multiplex PCR, and TCRdb holds only the in-frame ones, with some missing. The profile shows 250,000 to 350,000 clones, about 13% of them singletons. No antigens are known for them. The specimen was naive CD4+ T cells from blood. The source is a man between 25 and 39 years old with type 1 diabetes.

CDR3 region: CASTDRVGAYEQYF. Written as DNA, the CDR3 is TGTGCCAGCACTGACAGGGTTGGAGCTTACGAGCAGTACTTC. The gene calls are TRBV19 and TRBJ2-7, with 7 nucleotides matching TRBD1. Germline CDR1 and CDR2: LNHDA and SQIVND (reference sequence). There are 14 residues in the CDR3. V shed 9 bases and J 4 bases; nucleotides not matched to a gene: 12.

The V and J genes are TRBV29-1 and TRBJ2-2, with 11 bases identical to TRBD2. Trimming cost V 6 bases and J 6 bases; bases outside gene matches: 3. The length of the CDR3 is 13 residues. From germline, CDR1 is SQVTM and CDR2 ANQGSEA. In DNA, the CDR3 is TGCAGCGTCGGACTAGCGGGCCCCGGGGAGCTGTTTTTT. Amino acid sequence: CSVGLAGPGELFF.

V gene TRBV9 combines with J gene TRBJ2-5; 7 nucleotides line up with TRBD2. CDR3 length: 15 residues. Unmatched junction bases numbered 5, after V lost 0 bases and J lost 3 bases. CDR1 is SGDLS and CDR2 is YYNGEE in the germline V gene. The CDR3 spells CASSVAPLAEETQYF. DNA of the CDR3: TGTGCCAGCAGCGTAGCCCCGCTAGCGGAAGAGACCCAGTACTTC.

The rearrangement links TRBV7-3 to TRBJ2-1; 10 bases map to TRBD1. The CDR3 has 13 amino acids. Germline V gene data show CDR1 as SGHTA and CDR2 as FQGTGA. The V and J ends lost 3 bases and 10 bases, in that order; junction bases with no gene match: 3. In DNA, the CDR3 is TGTGCCAGCAGCTTCGACAGGGGGCGAGAGCAGTTCTTC. Its protein is CASSFDRGREQFF.

In its sample, this clone was seen a few times. The J gene is TRBJ1-5, the V gene TRBV5-1; 7 bases agree with TRBD1. Per germline, CDR1 SGHRS and CDR2 YFSETQ. After removal of 4 bases from V and 1 base from J, the junction contained 14 bases not matched to a gene. CDR3 length equals 18 residues. This CDR3 reads CASSPKEQGQGSNQPQHF. In DNA form, the CDR3 reads TGCGCCAGCAGCCCAAAGGAACAGGGGCAAGGAAGCAATCAGCCCCAGCATTTT.

The V and J genes are TRBV7-3 and TRBJ2-1; 12 bases line up with TRBD2. Germline CDR1 is SGHTA and CDR2 is FQGTGA. V trimming: 5 bases; J trimming: 6 bases; junction bases outside the gene matches: 5. CDR3 length equals 15 residues. The CDR3 reads CASSQTSGSSNEQFF. For the CDR3, the DNA is TGTGCCAGCAGCCAGACTAGCGGGAGTTCCAATGAGCAGTTCTTC.

This clone has only a few counts. The chain links TRBV7-3 to TRBJ1-1; D is undetermined. The CDR3 totals 15 residues. The germline V gene has CDR1 SGHTA and CDR2 FQGTGA. V lost 0 bases and J lost 2, with 10 bases in between. The CDR3 nucleotides read TGTGCCAGCAGCTTAACAGGCGGGGTTAACACTGAAGCTTTCTTT. Amino acid sequence: CASSLTGGVNTEAFF.

This clone appeared a few times. The chain uses TRBV2 and TRBJ2-1; D might be TRBD2 (6 bases). Germline V gene lookup returns CDR1 SNHLY and CDR2 FYNNEI. The CDR3 runs 17 residues. Trimming shortened V by 4 bases and J by 5 bases, and 21 bases separated the two germline ends. CDR3 residues: CASSVFGFEGGNNEQFF. CDR3 nucleotide sequence: TGTGCCAGCAGTGTGTTCGGGTTTGAGGGAGGAAACAATGAGCAGTTCTTC. The whole variable domain, filled in from reference TRBV2 and TRBJ2-1, reads EPEVTQTPSHQVTQMGQEVILRCVPISNHLYFYWYRQILGQKVEFLVSFYNNEISEKSEIFDDQFSVERPDGSNFTLKIRSTKLEDSAMYFCASSVFGFEGGNNEQFFGPGTRLTVL.

This clone was observed a handful of times. This chain uses TRBV7-2 with TRBJ2-5; D may be TRBD2 (6 bases). Germline V gene lookup returns CDR1 SGHTA and CDR2 FQGNSA. V lost 5 bases, J lost 8 bases, and 15 bases lay in between. The CDR3 is made up of 13 amino acids. The CDR3 sequence: CASSRGSGVTQYF. The CDR3 bases are TGTGCCAGCAGCCGTGGGTCGGGAGTAACCCAGTACTTC.

This chain links TRBV7-3 with TRBJ2-5; D gene ambiguous. V was clipped by 3 bases and J by 4 bases, with 9 bases between them. The CDR3 covers 13 residues. Germline V CDR1 and CDR2: SGHTA, FQGTGA. The chain's CDR3 is CASSFNPGETQYF. The CDR3 region has the DNA TGTGCCAGCAGCTTTAATCCGGGAGAGACCCAGTACTTC.

The chain links TRBV5-4 to TRBJ1-5; perhaps TRBD1 as D (6 bases). Germline V gene lookup returns CDR1 SGHNT and CDR2 YYREEE (reference sequence). V was clipped by 3 bases and J by 4 bases, with 8 bases between them. The CDR3 has 13 amino acids. Written as DNA, the CDR3 is TGTGCCAGCAGCTCCGACAGGAATCAGCCCCAGCATTTT. Protein sequence: CASSSDRNQPQHF.

J is TRBJ2-3 and V is TRBV18; 12 nucleotides line up with TRBD2. The germline V gene encodes CDR1 KGHSH and CDR2 LQKENI. The CDR3 consists of 15 residues. The V gene end was trimmed by 3 bases and the J gene end by 6 bases; junction bases not matched to a gene: 4. CDR3 DNA: TGTGCCAGCTCACCGCCTAGCGGGAGGGCCGATACGCAGTATTTT. This translates into CASSPPSGRADTQYF.

V and J are TRBV21-1 and TRBJ2-7; the table's D call TRBD2 went unverified against the DNA. TRBV21-1 is a recognized pseudogene. The CDR3 runs to 15 residues. The CDR3 here is CASSPNGRDGYEQYF. The CDR3 nucleotides are TGTGCCAGCAGCCCTAACGGACGGGATGGCTACGAGCAGTACTTC.

This clone came up a few times. This chain links TRBV2 with TRBJ1-2, with TRBD1 matching 9 bases. V trimming: 11 bases; J trimming: 4 bases; junction bases outside the gene matches: 8. CDR3 length: 13 amino acids. Germline V gene sequence: CDR1 SNHLY, CDR2 FYNNEI. CDR3 sequence (DNA): TGTGCCTGGGGACAGGGACCAGTCTATGGCTACACCTTC. Protein product: CAWGQGPVYGYTF.